This is a list of T cell receptor beta chains from one sample in a study of T cell repertoires in cytomegalovirus infection. TCRdb passed the reads through MiXCR, listing each CDR3 protein once. The data show about 740,000 distinct CDR3 sequences, 35% to 45% seen once. Input material: PBMCs. The receptors come from a human donor in good health (CMV status not recorded). Some clones in this sample may be carry-over from other donors' samples. Both conserved end residues are trimmed from each CDR3. The D gene is left open where the match is weak.

D gene: NA
V gene: TRBV7-9
CDR3 protein: ASSFADTGNQPQH

D gene: TRBD1
V gene: TRBV19
CDR3 protein: ASSEGAPSTEQF

D gene: NA
V gene: TRBV5-1
CDR3 protein: ASSLVPNDNEQF

D gene: TRBD2
V gene: TRBV7-2
CDR3 protein: ASSLSGLAGNTGELF

D gene: NA
V gene: TRBV7-9
CDR3 protein: ASSSGSNNEQC

D gene: NA
V gene: TRBV25-1
CDR3 protein: ASSESDGTNSPLH

D gene: NA
V gene: TRBV20-1
CDR3 protein: SARPRRTSYNEQF

D gene: TRBD2
V gene: TRBV7-9
CDR3 protein: ASSKAEGTSGIKNIQY

D gene: NA
V gene: TRBV3-1
CDR3 protein: ASSQGEFLGLPNTGELF

D gene: NA
V gene: TRBV25-1
CDR3 protein: ASSDSDLNQPQH

D gene: NA
V gene: TRBV6-1
CDR3 protein: ASSEAENSEAF

D gene: NA
V gene: TRBV12-3/TRBV12-4
CDR3 protein: ASSLAVGYNQPQH

D gene: TRBD1
V gene: TRBV7-2
CDR3 protein: ASSFEGQGSYEQY

D gene: TRBD1
V gene: TRBV10-3
CDR3 protein: AINQGAHTEAF

D gene: TRBD1
V gene: TRBV20-1
CDR3 protein: SAGQGGHEQY

D gene: TRBD2
V gene: TRBV2
CDR3 protein: ASGAGERKF

D gene: TRBD1
V gene: TRBV7-1
CDR3 protein: ASSAGQGRSYNEQF

D gene: TRBD1
V gene: TRBV15
CDR3 protein: ATSLRDRDEKLF

D gene: TRBD2
V gene: TRBV24-1
CDR3 protein: ATSEVGRETQY

D gene: NA
V gene: TRBV2
CDR3 protein: ASSGLGYTEAF

D gene: TRBD2
V gene: TRBV7-2
CDR3 protein: ASILALAGGPLDTQY

D gene: NA
V gene: TRBV7-9
CDR3 protein: ATSLPHIEAF

D gene: NA
V gene: TRBV12-3/TRBV12-4
CDR3 protein: ASAIVGGNTEAF

D gene: TRBD1
V gene: TRBV28
CDR3 protein: ASSTGTGHTGELF

D gene: NA
V gene: TRBV7-2
CDR3 protein: ASRAQGSNEKLF

D gene: NA
V gene: TRBV5-6
CDR3 protein: ASSFRANNQPQH

D gene: TRBD1
V gene: TRBV7-8
CDR3 protein: ASSFGGGTNSPLH

D gene: TRBD1
V gene: TRBV28
CDR3 protein: ATTGVGYEQY

D gene: NA
V gene: TRBV27
CDR3 protein: ASSPLGRDNEQF

D gene: TRBD1
V gene: TRBV11-2
CDR3 protein: ASSSRHRGNTEAF

D gene: TRBD1
V gene: TRBV12-3/TRBV12-4
CDR3 protein: ASSADRGAYEQY

D gene: NA
V gene: TRBV5-1
CDR3 protein: ASSLALGGELF

D gene: NA
V gene: TRBV28
CDR3 protein: ATSGRVRETQY

D gene: NA
V gene: TRBV6-5
CDR3 protein: ASSYSNGPGDTQY

D gene: NA
V gene: TRBV7-8
CDR3 protein: ASSLGEYSNQPQH

D gene: TRBD1
V gene: TRBV19
CDR3 protein: ASSIDREGPSPQH

D gene: NA
V gene: TRBV6-6
CDR3 protein: ASGRPRNEQY

D gene: NA
V gene: TRBV14
CDR3 protein: ASSLLSRGSPREQY

D gene: NA
V gene: TRBV12-3/TRBV12-4
CDR3 protein: ASSREVNLGNSPLH

D gene: TRBD2
V gene: TRBV7-2
CDR3 protein: ASSFSATSGRAGRNEQF

D gene: TRBD2
V gene: TRBV7-2
CDR3 protein: APKRREGQTDTQY

D gene: TRBD2
V gene: TRBV4-2
CDR3 protein: ASSRTGTSETANTGELF

D gene: TRBD1
V gene: TRBV10-3
CDR3 protein: AISESGQERGGQEAF

D gene: TRBD2
V gene: TRBV5-1
CDR3 protein: ASSLPRTSGSKTDTQY

D gene: TRBD1
V gene: TRBV28
CDR3 protein: ASSITGTGAYEQY

D gene: TRBD2
V gene: TRBV20-1
CDR3 protein: SASGLVYANEQF

D gene: TRBD2
V gene: TRBV7-2
CDR3 protein: ASSKNSGRGSREQF

D gene: TRBD1
V gene: TRBV28
CDR3 protein: ASSSSQGAAGNTIY

D gene: TRBD1
V gene: TRBV20-1
CDR3 protein: SAWPGTGEETQY

D gene: TRBD2
V gene: TRBV7-9
CDR3 protein: ASSSTTSGPYEQY

D gene: NA
V gene: TRBV10-3
CDR3 protein: AISAPEGRDTGELF

D gene: NA
V gene: TRBV28
CDR3 protein: ASREATLNMEAF

D gene: TRBD1
V gene: TRBV19
CDR3 protein: ASNAYSGTGRKRNTGELF

D gene: NA
V gene: TRBV5-6
CDR3 protein: ASSYDRAVNSYNEQF